This TCR beta chain was recovered during a study of shared clonotypes between healthy human individuals (dated by TCRdb to 2020 to 2021). Concerning the study at large: The cohort included three men and a couple of women between 18 and 49 years of age. To estimate repertoire size and how much clonotype sharing occurs between individuals, the study deeply sequenced the blood TCR repertoires of about five healthy adults. For each donor, CD4 naive and CD4 memory were each given three plates, CD8 naive was given two plates, and CD8 memory was given one plate. Each donor's leukapheresis produced roughly between about 0.8 and 8.9 billion PBMCs. Different laboratories and diverse techniques were used to prepare libraries and sequence TCR repertoires, to increase sequencing depth and limit assay-specific biases.

TCR CDR3 regions were amplified from genomic DNA by multiplex PCR using the deep immunoSEQ assay. Extracted genomic DNA from each cell subset was spread evenly across all wells of several immunoSEQ 96-well plates, with each plate serving as a replicate. Each replicate PCR for sorted subsets received 200 ng genomic DNA, equal to tens of thousands of T cell genomes. Purified libraries were quantified with a Qubit 3.0 fluorometer, sized on a Bioanalyzer 2100, and re-quantified with the KAPA Library Quantification kit. Every immunoSEQ 96-well plate was sequenced on a dedicated single-read 150-cycle Illumina NextSeq 550 flow cell. In the source study's methods: The immunoSEQ output contained only junctional sequences without quality scores, so filtering could not match that applied to full-length reads. Sequences were annotated with PyIR, a Python wrapper for IgBLAST v1.9, and V/J genes and CDR3 were assigned using IMGT germline references. Reads with weak V/J assignments (E-value above 1e-6), missing CDR3, stop codons, out-of-frame junctions, or ambiguous translated residues were removed. V3J clonotypes were defined as sequences sharing an identical inferred V gene, J gene, and CDR3 amino acid sequence. Percentage overlap between repertoires was calculated by dividing the number of shared unique clonotypes by the size of the smaller repertoire. RTK rarefaction, the Chao1 estimator, and Recon v2.1 estimates of unobserved clonotypes were used to assess repertoire richness. For all TCRbeta clonotypes obtained by the gDNA method from a handful of donors, generation probabilities were computed with OLGA. Imported from immuneACCESS, the table was reduced by TCRdb to in-frame sequences with V and J called. These copies leave out some clones; in studies compared against another copy, an unresolved V gene accounts for under half, and the cause of the remainder is not known. That table is the source of V, J and clone size, and D and trimming were worked out from the DNA. In all, the sample holds millions of clones, and 90% to 95% of those were seen once. The leading ten clones occupy around 1.7% of the sample.

A single count supports this clone. Its antigen specificity is not known. Base qualities are not at hand, and no much larger clone is one base apart. The germline V gene gives CDR1 as SGDLS and CDR2 as YYNGEE. Including cysteine and phenylalanine, the CDR3 has 15 amino acids. Kept here is only the CDR3 DNA, which spans 45 bases and is read in frame from base 1. Paper-wide results and their limitations: Sampling was restricted to blood, and TCR repertoires in tissue are likely to differ from TCR repertoires in blood. The genetic and exposure-history diversity represented was limited by the small number of donors. Approximately 4.8% of naive CD4, 3% to 3.5% of naive CD8, about 2.5% of memory CD4, and 0.35% to 0.5% of memory CD8 clonotypes were shared across several donors. Rarefaction of sorted-subset datasets indicated incomplete sequencing despite the large sequencing depth. Pairwise subsampling indicated that sequencing depth was expected to affect the degree of clonotype sharing among donors. Naive subsets generally had larger estimated clonotype richness than memory subsets did. Compared with non-shared clonotypes, clonotypes shared by all four sorted-subset donors had higher generation probabilities.

CD8 naive samples consisted of CD45RO-negative cells that were positively selected for CCR7, yielding a CD45RA+CCR7+ population without TemRA cells. Donors were healthy HIV-negative adults with no recently reported acute infections or vaccinations. Only Caucasian adults living in Nashville, Tennessee, USA were represented among the donors. Blood was obtained by leukapheresis, after which PBMCs were separated by Ficoll-Histopaque density gradient centrifugation and cryopreserved in liquid nitrogen vapor phase. Analytical flow cytometry was used to check the purity and quantity of every magnetically sorted T cell population. Genomic DNA was isolated from each sorted fraction and quantified by UV absorbance on a Nanodrop 2000c.

The chain uses TRBV9 and TRBJ2-5; 7 middle bases align to TRBD1. With the DNA end fitting TRBJ2-7 better, the J assignment may be wrong. The TCR was taken from a man aged 18-30 years in good health. Some clones in this sample may be carry-over from other donors' samples. Sequencing was done on a sample of naive CD8+ T cells from PBMCs. The cell subset or site label, read with the paper, signifies: CD45RA+CCR7+. The sequence in DNA is TGTGCCAGCAGCACGAGGGGGCTCCCAAACTACGAGCAGTACTTC. Translation gives CASSTRGLPNYEQYF.